This paragraph reports one TCR beta chain. This clone has a single count. Its antigen specificity is not known. It has no much larger one-base neighbor in the sample; base qualities were not kept. In total, more than 500 healthy bone marrow donors made up the cohort. Cohort members were all nominally healthy when sampled, although unrecorded immune exposures were likely present. The donor was CMV seropositive and belonged to the group of 250 to 300 seropositive cohort members. A peripheral blood sample was collected from each donor, and TCR beta sequencing was performed on peripheral blood mononuclear cells. Genomic DNA extraction from the blood cell samples was performed with the Qiagen DNeasy Blood Extraction Kit. This sample is part of a study of cytomegalovirus exposure and HLA in healthy donors (dated by TCRdb to about 2017). Regarding the complete study: In an earlier analysis of roughly 500 of the donors, around 300 Gb of sequence data and approximately 120 million unique TCR beta sequences from 150 million to 200 million T cells were reported. About 280 gigabases of sequencing data and approximately 92 million unique TCR sequences made up an early release that covered under 750 HLA-typed donors. Of the roughly 390 genotyped donors, approximately 83% fell in the genetic ancestry cluster associated with self-reported Caucasian donors. The study aimed to test whether cataloging public T cell receptors could reveal signatures of past pathogen exposure. The T cell repertoires of roughly 660 subjects were profiled by immunosequencing and related to cytomegalovirus serostatus. A separate validation cohort of approximately 130 different subjects was used in addition to the 666-subject first cohort. To predict cytomegalovirus infection status, the study brought together high-throughput TCR immunosequencing, statistical association of individual TCRs with disease status, and machine learning. To study patterns of TCR occurrence, a later analysis re-analyzed previously published TCR beta repertoires from 550 to 800 donors and added high-resolution HLA genotyping. The later analysis used no new phenotypic data to find candidate immune exposures, relying instead on TCR beta sequences and their occurrence across donors. To decide whether each TCR beta V gene segment behaved as functional or pseudogenic, an earlier analysis of some 580 of the donors relied on high-throughput TCR beta sequencing. Donor age, sex, ethnicity and CMV serostatus were compiled together with the repertoire data. A later genetic analysis took genome-wide SNP genotypes for about 55% of the 666 donors and used that subset as a discovery cohort. All discovery cohort repertoires had been generated using a single sequencing platform. Both class I and class II loci were covered by HLA typing, at four-digit resolution. The number of donors typed differed by locus, with roughly 629-640 for A, B, C, DRB1 and DQB1, approximately 500 for DQA1, 600 to 610 for DPA1, and approximately 470 for DPB1. Roughly 5 DR-DQ haplotypes were handled as single units for association and clustering because linkage in the cohort was strong. On average, roughly 240,000 unique TCR beta nucleotide sequences were sequenced per donor among about 400 genotyped donors of the cohort, with about 19% of those sequences being non-productive. Summary of the overall study and its limitations: A further reported finding was that TCR beta sequences accurately predicted the HLA-A and HLA-B alleles for most subjects in the first cohort. When HLA alleles, especially DR and DQ, strongly co-occurred, TCR associations were difficult to assign to individual alleles. In a later analysis, over 15,000 TCR beta sequences were associated with specific HLA alleles at a false discovery rate of 0.05. In this cohort, only TCR beta chains were sequenced, and detectable features were limited by the absence of alpha or paired-chain data. According to a later analysis, most CMV-associated TCR beta chains appeared to be HLA-restricted, and the HLA associations seemed to be driven largely by CMV exposure. The study gave a list of more than 150 TCR beta chains associated with cytomegalovirus. In a later analysis, HLA-associated TCR beta chains were found to be more clonally expanded and to have lower generation probabilities than equally common non-associated chains. An earlier analysis of approximately 590 of the donors showed that most TCR beta V segments appeared in productive rearrangements either about 87% or about 30% of the time, which broadly matched IMGT annotations. Because counts were too low, seventeen rarely observed V segments, including chromosome 9 orphons, were excluded from the earlier analysis of 587 of the donors. In a later analysis, the rate of TCR association differed among HLA loci, with DRB1 alleles having the most associated TCRs and HLA-C alleles having the fewest. The presence/absence analyses assumed that sequencing depth was roughly uniform across donors, and that assumption may not be true. CMV serostatus was the only immune exposure information available for the cohort. HLA typing was unavailable for some donors at each locus, so association tests used only the typed subset. Correlated functional status among segregating V segments might be attributable to linkage disequilibrium, but an unknown experimental factor could not be ruled out. The authors suggested that the approach could potentially be extended to other disease states and immunological phenotypes. A few of the identified cytomegalovirus-associated TCR beta chains were confirmed in vitro to be specific for cytomegalovirus antigens. In a later genetic analysis, fewer N-insertions in productive TCRs were reported among donors in an Asian-associated ancestry cluster than the roughly 700-donor mean. An association between a missense DCLRE1C variant and V-gene and J-gene trimming of TCR beta chains was found in a later genetic analysis and replicated in an independent cohort. The classifier was reported to diagnose cytomegalovirus status with high specificity and sensitivity in both the original cohort and the validation cohort. A group of highly shared sequence variants was considered likely to be a technical artifact of the sequencing pipeline. Across donors, most TCR sequences were observed very rarely, whereas some public TCRs were present in many individuals. Several of the top co-occurrence clusters appeared to be linked to parvovirus B19, influenza, CMV and Epstein-Barr virus, according to a later analysis.

The library was obtained by the immunoSEQ multiplex PCR assay. A mixture of 60 forward primers for TCR Vbeta segments and 13 reverse primers for TCR Jbeta segments was used in the multiplex PCR. The CDR3 region of rearranged TCR beta genes was amplified from genomic DNA by a multiplex PCR assay. The amplified TCR beta libraries were sequenced on the Illumina HiSeq System as 87-base-pair reads. As for the original processing: In a later analysis, about 80 million unique TCR beta chains were counted across the roughly 670 repertoires, and around 11 million of these chains were shared by at least two donors. Raw reads were error-corrected and collapsed into unique sequences with a nearest-neighbor algorithm that merged closely related sequences to remove PCR and sequencing errors. CDR3 sequences were aligned to IMGT reference sequences to assign V, D and J gene segments. For a sequence to be retained, a match of at least six nucleotides was required to both a V gene segment and a J gene segment. A rearrangement was called productive if the CDR3 had no stop codons and remained in frame with V and J, and every other rearrangement was called non-productive. Following IMGT convention, CDR3 was defined as the stretch from the second conserved V-encoded cysteine to the conserved J-encoded phenylalanine. The earlier analysis of 587 of the donors excluded sequences that lacked an unambiguous match to a single V gene segment. In an earlier analysis of approximately 560 of the donors, a V segment was called functional when productive rearrangements were above 56.7%, and segregating when the standard deviation between donors exceeded 5%. To diagnose cytomegalovirus status from the catalog of TCR beta chain sequences, a statistical classification framework was built. In a later analysis, TCR nucleotide sequences were compared against IMGT/GENE-DB human TR gene sequences so that V and J genes could be assigned. In a later analysis, CDR3 sequences and most-parsimonious VDJ recombination scenarios were assigned using the TCRdist pipeline. In a later analysis, every TCR beta chain was defined by the combination of its CDR3 amino acid sequence and its V-gene family, and reads without a unique V-gene family were dropped. A later analysis removed 500 to 650 highly shared, low-generation-probability nucleotide sequences to deal with suspected cross-contamination and a sequencing artifact. A later analysis calculated a clonal expansion index for each public chain from normalized within-repertoire ranks of inferred template counts. A later analysis computed generation probabilities with a VDJ recombination model fitted to out-of-frame rearrangements, and checked the results against IGoR. In a later analysis, hypergeometric tests were used to score TCR-TCR, TCR-HLA and TCR-CMV co-occurrence, with a repertoire-size bias correction applied to TCR pairs. To estimate false discovery rates, a later analysis permuted the HLA or CMV assignments 20 times. In a later analysis, co-occurring TCRs were grouped with DBSCAN, and TCRdist sequence similarity was added when clustering was performed within HLA-allele-positive subsets. Repertoires with fewer than 30,000 or more than 120,000 public chains, plus five repertoires with anomalous nucleotide sharing, were excluded from co-occurrence clustering. TCRdb took this table from immuneACCESS and kept in-frame rearrangements with V and J called. Such tables lack part of the clones; where checked against another copy, unresolved V genes explain under half of the gap, and the rest is unexplained. D and trimming were read from the DNA, whereas the V and J calls and clone size are those reported in that table. The sample yields 150,000 to 250,000 clones; about 81% were counted once. The top ten clonotypes cover roughly 6% of the sample.

The specimen was PBMCs. The clonotype originates from a woman aged 45-65 years in good health and CMV-seropositive.

The bases read TGTGCCAGCAGTTCCCTAGCGGGCGAGCAGTACTTC. It is translated as CASSSLAGEQYF. The sequence links TRBV28 to TRBJ2-7; 8 bases in the middle match TRBD2. Looking up the germline V gene yields CDR1 MDHEN and CDR2 SYDVKM. Ends trimmed: V by 4 bases, J by 6 bases; bases unmatched to a gene: 2. From its cysteine to its phenylalanine, the CDR3 spans 12 amino acids. The retained sequence is limited to the CDR3, 36 bases, with the frame set at the first base.